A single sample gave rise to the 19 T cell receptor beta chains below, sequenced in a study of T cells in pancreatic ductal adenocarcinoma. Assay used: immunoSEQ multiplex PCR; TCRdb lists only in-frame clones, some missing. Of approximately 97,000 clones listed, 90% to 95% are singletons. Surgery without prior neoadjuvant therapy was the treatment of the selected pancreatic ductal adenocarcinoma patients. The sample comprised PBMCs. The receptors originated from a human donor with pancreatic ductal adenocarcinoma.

The CDR3 DNA reads TGTGCCAGCAGCCCCGGGACAGGGCAATACGAGCAGTACTTC. This codes for CASSPGTGQYEQYF. This rearrangement joins TRBV9 to TRBJ2-7; 9 bases match TRBD1. The CDR3 consists of 14 residues. V shed 4 bases and J 4 bases; nucleotides not matched to a gene: 6. Germline V CDR1 and CDR2: SGDLS, YYNGEE. Looking up the rest from reference TRBV9 and TRBJ2-7 gives the full variable domain: DSGVTQTPKHLITATGQRVTLRCSPRSGDLSVYWYQQSLDQGLQFLIQYYNGEERAKGNILERFSAQQFPDLHSELNLSSLELGDSALYFCASSPGTGQYEQYFGPGTRLTVT.

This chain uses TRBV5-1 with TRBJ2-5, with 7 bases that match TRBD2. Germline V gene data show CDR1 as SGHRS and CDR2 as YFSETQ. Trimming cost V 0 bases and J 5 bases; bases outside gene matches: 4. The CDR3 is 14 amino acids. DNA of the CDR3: TGCGCCAGCAGCTTGGGGCGGGAGTGGGAGACCCAGTACTTC. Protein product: CASSLGREWETQYF.

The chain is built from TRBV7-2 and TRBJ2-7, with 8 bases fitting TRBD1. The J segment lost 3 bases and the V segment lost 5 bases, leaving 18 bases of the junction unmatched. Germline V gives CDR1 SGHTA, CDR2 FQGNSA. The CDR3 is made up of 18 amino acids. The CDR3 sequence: CASSLRALSRDRNYEQYF. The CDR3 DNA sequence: TGTGCCAGCAGCCTTCGTGCTTTGTCCCGGGACAGGAACTACGAGCAGTACTTC.

As DNA, the CDR3 is TGTGCCAGCAATTATGGGTCATTGAGGGGGGAGCAGTACTTC. It translates to CASNYGSLRGEQYF. The genes are TRBV7-9 and TRBJ2-7; D is possibly TRBD1 (6 bases). Germline V gives CDR1 SEHNR, CDR2 FQNEAQ (reference sequence). The CDR3 consists of 14 residues. Trimming left V 7 bases short and J 7 bases short, with 20 bases between.

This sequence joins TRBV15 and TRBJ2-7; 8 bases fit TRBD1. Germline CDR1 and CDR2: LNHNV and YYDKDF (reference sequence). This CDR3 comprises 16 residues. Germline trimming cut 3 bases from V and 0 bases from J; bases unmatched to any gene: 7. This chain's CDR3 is CATSRRGQVLSYEQYF. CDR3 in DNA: TGTGCCACCAGCAGGCGGGGACAGGTCCTCTCCTACGAGCAGTACTTC.

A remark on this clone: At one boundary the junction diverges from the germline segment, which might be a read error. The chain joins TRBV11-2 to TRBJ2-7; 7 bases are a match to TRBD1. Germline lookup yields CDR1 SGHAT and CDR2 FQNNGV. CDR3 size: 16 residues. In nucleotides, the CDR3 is TGTGCCAGCAGCTCTGTGATAGGGACAGACCTTAGTCGGCCCATCTTC. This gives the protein CASSSVIGTDLSRPIF. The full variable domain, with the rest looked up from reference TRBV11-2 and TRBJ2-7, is EAGVAQSPRYKIIEKRQSVAFWCNPISGHATLYWYQQILGQGPKLLIQFQNNGVVDDSQLPKDRFSAERLKGVDSTLKIQPAKLEDSAVYLCASSSVIGTDLSRPIFGPGTRLTVT.

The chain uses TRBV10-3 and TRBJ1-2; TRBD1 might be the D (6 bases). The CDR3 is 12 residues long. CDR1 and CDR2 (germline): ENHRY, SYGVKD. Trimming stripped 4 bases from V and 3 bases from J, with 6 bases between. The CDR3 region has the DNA TGTGCCATCAGTGGGACAGACTATGGCTACACCTTC. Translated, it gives CAISGTDYGYTF.

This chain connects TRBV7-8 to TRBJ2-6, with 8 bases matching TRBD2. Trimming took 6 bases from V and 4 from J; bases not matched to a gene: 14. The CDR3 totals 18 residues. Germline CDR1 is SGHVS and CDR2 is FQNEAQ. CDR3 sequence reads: CASSSGSGIVGGANVLTF. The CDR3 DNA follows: TGTGCCAGCAGTAGCGGTAGCGGGATTGTGGGCGGGGCCAACGTCCTGACTTTC.

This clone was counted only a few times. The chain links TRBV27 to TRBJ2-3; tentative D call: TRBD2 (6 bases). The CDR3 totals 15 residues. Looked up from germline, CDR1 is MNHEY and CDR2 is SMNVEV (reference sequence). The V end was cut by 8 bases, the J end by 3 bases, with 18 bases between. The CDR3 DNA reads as TGTGCCAGCCACTCGAGGAGGGTGAGTACAGATACGCAGTATTTT. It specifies CASHSRRVSTDTQYF.

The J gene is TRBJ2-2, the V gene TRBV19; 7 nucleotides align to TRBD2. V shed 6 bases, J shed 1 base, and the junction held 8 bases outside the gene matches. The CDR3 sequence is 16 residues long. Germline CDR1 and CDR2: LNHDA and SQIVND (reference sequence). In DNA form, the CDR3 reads TGTGCCAGTAGCCCTCTCGGGAGGTGGAACACCGGGGAGCTGTTTTTT. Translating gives CASSPLGRWNTGELFF.

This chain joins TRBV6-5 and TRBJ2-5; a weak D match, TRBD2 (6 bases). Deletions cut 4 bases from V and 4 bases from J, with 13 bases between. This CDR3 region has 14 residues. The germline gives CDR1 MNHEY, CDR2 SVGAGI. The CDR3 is CASSWGEGAETQYF. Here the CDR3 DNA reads TGTGCCAGCAGTTGGGGGGAAGGGGCAGAGACCCAGTACTTC.

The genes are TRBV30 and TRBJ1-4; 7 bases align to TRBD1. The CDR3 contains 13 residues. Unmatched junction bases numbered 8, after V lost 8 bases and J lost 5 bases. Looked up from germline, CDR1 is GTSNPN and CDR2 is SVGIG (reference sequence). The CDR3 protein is CAGKGASNEKLFF. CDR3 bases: TGTGCCGGGAAGGGGGCTTCCAATGAAAAACTGTTTTTT.

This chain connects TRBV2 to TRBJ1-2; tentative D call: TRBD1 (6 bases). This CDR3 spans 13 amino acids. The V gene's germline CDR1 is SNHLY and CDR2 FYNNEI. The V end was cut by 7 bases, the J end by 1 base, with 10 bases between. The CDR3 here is CASKGGVNYGYTF. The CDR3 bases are TGTGCCAGCAAGGGGGGGGTTAACTATGGCTACACCTTC. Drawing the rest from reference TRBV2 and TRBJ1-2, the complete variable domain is EPEVTQTPSHQVTQMGQEVILRCVPISNHLYFYWYRQILGQKVEFLVSFYNNEISEKSEIFDDQFSVERPDGSNFTLKIRSTKLEDSAMYFCASKGGVNYGYTFGSGTRLTVV.

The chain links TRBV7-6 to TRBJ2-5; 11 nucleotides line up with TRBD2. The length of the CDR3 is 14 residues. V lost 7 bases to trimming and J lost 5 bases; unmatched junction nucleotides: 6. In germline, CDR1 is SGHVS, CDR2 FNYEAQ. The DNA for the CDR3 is TGTGCCAGCATAGAGGGACTAGCGGTTGAGACCCAGTACTTC. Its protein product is CASIEGLAVETQYF.

The CDR3 DNA reads as TGTGCCAGTAGTCCACGGGGGGGCGGGAGTTACGGGGAGCTGTTTTTT. It codes for CASSPRGGGSYGELFF. V gene TRBV19 combines with J gene TRBJ2-2; TRBD2 matches 8 bases. With 5 bases clipped from V and 7 bases from J, the junction kept 12 bases outside the gene matches. The germline CDR1 and CDR2 sequences are LNHDA and SQIVND (reference sequence). The CDR3 spans 16 residues.

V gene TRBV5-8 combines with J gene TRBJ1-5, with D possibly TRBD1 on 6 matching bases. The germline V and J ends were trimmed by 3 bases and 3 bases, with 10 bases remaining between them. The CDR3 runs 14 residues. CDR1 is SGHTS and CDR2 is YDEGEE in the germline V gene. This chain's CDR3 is CASSSGQHNQPQHF. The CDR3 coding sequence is TGTGCCAGCAGCTCCGGACAGCACAATCAGCCCCAGCATTTT.

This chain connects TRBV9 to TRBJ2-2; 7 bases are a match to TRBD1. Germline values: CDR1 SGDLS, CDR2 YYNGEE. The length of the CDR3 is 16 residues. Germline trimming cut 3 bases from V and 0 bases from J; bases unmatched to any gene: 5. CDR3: CASSAWGTANTGELFF. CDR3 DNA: TGTGCCAGCAGCGCTTGGGGGACAGCGAACACCGGGGAGCTGTTTTTT.

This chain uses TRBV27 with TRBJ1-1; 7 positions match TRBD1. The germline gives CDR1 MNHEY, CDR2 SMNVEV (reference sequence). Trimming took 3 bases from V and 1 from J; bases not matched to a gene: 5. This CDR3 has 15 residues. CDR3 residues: CASSFRQGGNTEAFF. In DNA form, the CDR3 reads TGTGCCAGCAGTTTCCGACAGGGTGGGAACACTGAAGCTTTCTTT.

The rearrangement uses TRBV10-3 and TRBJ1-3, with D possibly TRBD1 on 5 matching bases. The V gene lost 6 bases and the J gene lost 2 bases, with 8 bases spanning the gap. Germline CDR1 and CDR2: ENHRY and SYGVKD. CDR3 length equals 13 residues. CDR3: CAISTGTGNTIYF. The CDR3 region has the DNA TGTGCCATCAGCACAGGTACTGGAAACACCATATATTTT.